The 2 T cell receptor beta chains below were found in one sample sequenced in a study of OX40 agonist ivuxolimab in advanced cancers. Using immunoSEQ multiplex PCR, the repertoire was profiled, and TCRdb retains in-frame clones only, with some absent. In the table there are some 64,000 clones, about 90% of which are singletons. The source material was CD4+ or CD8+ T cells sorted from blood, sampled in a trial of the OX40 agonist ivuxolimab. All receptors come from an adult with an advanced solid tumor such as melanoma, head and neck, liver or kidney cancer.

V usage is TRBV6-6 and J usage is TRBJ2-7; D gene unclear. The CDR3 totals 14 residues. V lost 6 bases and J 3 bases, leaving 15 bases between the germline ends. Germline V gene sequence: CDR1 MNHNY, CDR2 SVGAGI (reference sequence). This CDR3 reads CASRGLYAGYEQYF. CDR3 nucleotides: TGTGCCAGCAGAGGGCTCTACGCAGGCTACGAGCAGTACTTC.

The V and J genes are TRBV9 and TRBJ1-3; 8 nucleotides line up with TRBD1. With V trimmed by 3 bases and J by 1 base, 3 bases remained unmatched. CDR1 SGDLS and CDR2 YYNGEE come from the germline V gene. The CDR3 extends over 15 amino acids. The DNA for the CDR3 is TGTGCCAGCAGCGCCAGGACAGGGTCTGGAAACACCATATATTTT. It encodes CASSARTGSGNTIYF.